A selection of T cell receptor beta chains follows, all from one sample in a study of T cell repertoires in cytomegalovirus infection. A single record per CDR3 protein comes from TCRdb applying MiXCR to the reads. The sample comprises about 400,000 distinct CDR3 sequences, approximately 18% of which are singletons, and about 10% rests with the top ten. Sequenced material: PBMCs. Every receptor here comes from a human donor in good health (CMV status not recorded). Some clones in this sample may be carry-over from other donors' samples. The CDR3 runs from the conserved cysteine through the conserved F or W. A D gene is named only where the DNA matches it firmly. Clone size, where shown, is once, few, many, or a class for clones that have expanded.

TRBV11-2	many	TRBJ1-2	TRBD1	CASSRTGGYGYTF	TGTGCCAGCAGCCGGACAGGAGGGTATGGCTACACCTTC
TRBV29-1	.	TRBJ1-5	.	CSVAEGALNQPQHF	TGCAGCGTTGCGGAAGGGGCGCTGAATCAGCCCCAGCATTTT
TRBV7-2	many	TRBJ2-7	.	CASSLSRAGRPYEQYF	TGTGCCAGCAGCCTTAGCCGAGCCGGCAGGCCCTACGAGCAGTACTTC
TRBV18	.	TRBJ2-5	.	CASSPPGHPRETQYF	TGTGCCAGCTCACCACCGGGACACCCGAGGGAGACCCAGTACTTC
TRBV29-1	.	TRBJ2-5	.	CSVGESLGETQYF	TGCAGCGTTGGGGAATCTCTAGGAGAGACCCAGTACTTC
TRBV6-8	.	TRBJ2-6	.	CASSYLRSRGANVLTF	TGTGCCAGCAGTTACCTACGATCTCGCGGGGCCAACGTCCTGACTTTC
TRBV7-9	many	TRBJ2-2	.	CASTKTGGETGELFF	TGTGCCAGCACGAAAACAGGGGGGGAGACCGGGGAGCTGTTTTTT
TRBV7-2	many	TRBJ2-7	.	CASSLARASFEQYF	TGTGCCAGCAGCTTAGCGCGCGCGTCCTTCGAGCAGTACTTC
TRBV12-3/TRBV12-4	few	TRBJ1-5	.	CASSHNRNQPQHF	TGTGCCAGCAGCCATAATCGCAATCAGCCCCAGCATTTT
TRBV4-1	.	TRBJ2-7	.	CASSPTTLSYEQYF	TGCGCCAGCAGCCCCACTACACTCTCCTACGAGCAGTACTTC
TRBV7-8	.	TRBJ1-1	.	CASSLRGPLSEAFF	TGTGCCAGCAGCTTACGGGGACCCCTCTCTGAAGCTTTCTTT
TRBV5-6	few	TRBJ2-7	.	CASSLWGPYEQYF	TGTGCCAGCAGCTTGTGGGGGCCCTACGAGCAGTACTTC